This T cell receptor beta chain was sequenced during a study of T cell repertoires in cytomegalovirus infection. Study in general: Indicated by public TCR beta signatures were CMV infection and matching HLA type.

This clonotype was detected ten times or more. Its target is unknown. The germline V gene encodes CDR1 SGHVS and CDR2 FNYEAQ. CDR3 length: 15 residues. The V end was cut by 5 bases, the J end by 0 bases, with 8 bases between. TCRdb reprocessed the reads via MiXCR and lists one record per CDR3 protein. Among 300,000 or so distinct CDR3 sequences listed, about a tenth were seen once. Study-wide results and limits: Using cumulative public TCR beta family frequency, the authors identified those who carried CMV together with the relevant HLA. Clonotype analysis showed dominance of the ex vivo response by HLA-C-restricted CMV-specific TCR beta clonotypes.

This rearrangement joins TRBV7-6 to TRBJ2-6, with D unclear. The source is a human donor in good health (CMV status not recorded). Some clones in this sample may be carry-over from other donors' samples. The sample comprised PBMCs. This chain's CDR3 is CASSPVLSGANVLTF. The CDR3 DNA sequence: TGTGCCAGCAGCCCCGTTCTCTCTGGGGCCAACGTCCTGACTTTC.